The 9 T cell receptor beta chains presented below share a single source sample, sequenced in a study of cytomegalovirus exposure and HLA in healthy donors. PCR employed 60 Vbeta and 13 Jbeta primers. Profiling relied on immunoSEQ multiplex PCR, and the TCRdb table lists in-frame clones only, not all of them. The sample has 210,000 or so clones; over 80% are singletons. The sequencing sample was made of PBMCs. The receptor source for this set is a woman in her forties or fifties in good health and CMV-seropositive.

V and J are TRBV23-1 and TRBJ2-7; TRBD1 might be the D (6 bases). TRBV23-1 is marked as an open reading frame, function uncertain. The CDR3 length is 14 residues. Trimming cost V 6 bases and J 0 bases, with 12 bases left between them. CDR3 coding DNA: TGCGCCAGCAGGGGGACACCGCCCTCCTACGAGCAGTACTTC. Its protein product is CASRGTPPSYEQYF.

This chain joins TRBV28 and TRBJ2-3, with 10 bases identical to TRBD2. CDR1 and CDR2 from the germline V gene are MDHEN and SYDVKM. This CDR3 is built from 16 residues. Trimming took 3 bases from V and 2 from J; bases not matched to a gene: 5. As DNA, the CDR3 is TGTGCCAGCAGTTTGCTAGCGGGGGTGTTCACAGATACGCAGTATTTT. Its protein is CASSLLAGVFTDTQYF.

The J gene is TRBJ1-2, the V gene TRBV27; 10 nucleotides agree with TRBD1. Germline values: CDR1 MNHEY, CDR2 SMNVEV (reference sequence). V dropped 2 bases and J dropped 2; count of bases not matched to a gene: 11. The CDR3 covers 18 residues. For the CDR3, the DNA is TGTGCCAGCAGTTTAACCGAACGGACAGGGGGGCCAAACTATGGCTACACCTTC. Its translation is CASSLTERTGGPNYGYTF.

CDR3 residues: CAWSSLLGYEQYF. DNA of the CDR3: TGTGCCTGGAGTTCGCTTCTCGGTTACGAGCAGTACTTC. V is TRBV30 and J is TRBJ2-7; D is unresolved. CDR3 size: 13 residues. V was shortened by 2 bases and J by 4 bases, with 12 bases between the two germline ends. Germline V CDR1 and CDR2: GTSNPN, SVGIG (reference sequence).

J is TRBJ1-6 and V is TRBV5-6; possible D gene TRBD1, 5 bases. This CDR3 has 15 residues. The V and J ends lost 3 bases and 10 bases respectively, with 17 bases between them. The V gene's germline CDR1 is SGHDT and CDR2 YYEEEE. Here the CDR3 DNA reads TGTGCCAGCAGCTGGGTGGGGGGTCCAAGCTCACCCCTCCACTTT. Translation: CASSWVGGPSSPLHF. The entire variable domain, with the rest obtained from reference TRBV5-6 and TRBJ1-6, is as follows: DAGVTQSPTHLIKTRGQQVTLRCSPKSGHDTVSWYQQALGQGPQFIFQYYEEEERQRGNFPDRFSGHQFPNYSSELNVNALLLGDSALYLCASSWVGGPSSPLHFGNGTRLTVT.

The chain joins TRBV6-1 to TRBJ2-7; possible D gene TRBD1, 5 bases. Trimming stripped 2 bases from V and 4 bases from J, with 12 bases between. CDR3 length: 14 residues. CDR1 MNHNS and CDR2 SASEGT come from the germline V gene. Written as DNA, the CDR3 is TGTGCCAGCAGTGAACCCGCCAGGGCTTACGAGCAGTACTTC. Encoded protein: CASSEPARAYEQYF.

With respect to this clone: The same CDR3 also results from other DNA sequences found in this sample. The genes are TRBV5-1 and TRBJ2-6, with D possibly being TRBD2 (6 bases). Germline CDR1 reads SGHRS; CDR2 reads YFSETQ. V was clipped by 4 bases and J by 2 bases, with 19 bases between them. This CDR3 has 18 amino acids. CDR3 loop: CASSRRGGASAGANVLTF. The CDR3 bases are TGCGCCAGCAGCAGGAGGGGCGGGGCCAGTGCTGGGGCCAACGTCCTGACTTTC.

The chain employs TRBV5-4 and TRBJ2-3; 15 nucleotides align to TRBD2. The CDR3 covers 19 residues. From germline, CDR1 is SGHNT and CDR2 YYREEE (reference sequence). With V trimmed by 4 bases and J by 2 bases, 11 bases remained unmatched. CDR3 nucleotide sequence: TGTGCCAGCAGCCCCAAGTCGGGACTAGCGGGGGGCCTCACAGATACGCAGTATTTT. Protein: CASSPKSGLAGGLTDTQYF.

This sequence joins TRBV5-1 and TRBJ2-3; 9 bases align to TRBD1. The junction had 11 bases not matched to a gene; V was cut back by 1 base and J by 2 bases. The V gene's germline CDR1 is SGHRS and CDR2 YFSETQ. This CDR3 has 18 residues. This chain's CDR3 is CASSLLTTGTGLTDTQYF. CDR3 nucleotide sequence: TGCGCCAGCAGCTTGCTCACTACCGGGACAGGGCTCACAGATACGCAGTATTTT.